This TCR beta chain was obtained from a study of T cell responses to AZD1222 COVID-19 vaccine. Between the trimmed V and J ends, which lost 4 bases and 4 bases, there was a span of 11 bases. Germline V gives CDR1 GTSNPN, CDR2 SVGIG (reference sequence). This CDR3 region has 13 residues. Produced via immunoSEQ multiplex PCR; TCRdb's table is partial and in-frame only. The data show about 54,000 clones, roughly 87% seen once. The starting material was peripheral blood, obtained on day 0 of AZD1222 vaccination. This rearrangement joins TRBV30 to TRBJ1-5; D is undetermined. The TCR was taken from an adult in good health. The CDR3 sequence is CAWTAGGNQPQHF. Written as DNA, the CDR3 is TGTGCCTGGACAGCGGGAGGGAATCAGCCCCAGCATTTT.